These T cell receptor beta chains were read from a single sample in a study of cytomegalovirus exposure and HLA in healthy donors. Using immunoSEQ multiplex PCR, the repertoire was profiled, and TCRdb retains in-frame clones only, with some absent. The sample gives 130,000 to 150,000 clones, 60% to 85% of which show up once; around an eighth is in the top ten. What was sequenced was PBMCs. The receptors here all came from a man aged 35 to 55 in good health and CMV-seropositive. The CDR3 runs from the conserved cysteine through the conserved F or W. Fields, in order: J gene, clone size, CDR3 length, V gene, D gene, CDR3 DNA, CDR3 protein. A D gene is named only where the DNA matches it firmly. Size tells how often a clone was seen (once, few, many) or the class of an expanded clone, and some rows leave it out.

J: TRBJ2-5
size: -
length: 14
V: TRBV5-4
D: TRBD2
DNA: TGTGCCAGCAGCTTGCGGCGGGAGGGGGAGACCCAGTACTTC
CDR3: CASSLRREGETQYF

J: TRBJ2-3
size: -
length: 15
V: TRBV6-6
D: TRBD2
DNA: TGTGCCAGCAGCCATGGGCAGGGAGGGACAGATACGCAGTATTTT
CDR3: CASSHGQGGTDTQYF

J: TRBJ1-1
size: -
length: 14
V: TRBV18
D: -
DNA: TGTGCCAGCTCACCAACTGGCGGTAACACTGAAGCTTTCTTT
CDR3: CASSPTGGNTEAFF

J: TRBJ1-2
size: -
length: 15
V: TRBV14
D: -
DNA: TGTGCCAGCAGCCAAGATCCGGGACTGACCTATGGCTACACCTTC
CDR3: CASSQDPGLTYGYTF

J: TRBJ2-3
size: once
length: 14
V: TRBV5-5
D: -
DNA: TGTGCCAGCAGCTTTGACAGAAGCACAGATACGCAGTATTTT
CDR3: CASSFDRSTDTQYF

J: TRBJ2-3
size: -
length: 14
V: TRBV10-1
D: TRBD2
DNA: TGCGCCAGCAGTGAGGGGACTAGCGGGTATACGCAGTATTTT
CDR3: CASSEGTSGYTQYF

J: TRBJ1-1
size: -
length: 16
V: TRBV5-1
D: TRBD1
DNA: TGCGCCAGCAGCTTGGGATCAGGGGGCGCCGACACTGAAGCTTTCTTT
CDR3: CASSLGSGGADTEAFF

J: TRBJ2-6
size: -
length: 16
V: TRBV6-4
D: -
DNA: TGTGCCAGCAGTGACAGGCCTTTTTTAGGGGCCAACGGCCTGACTTTC
CDR3: CASSDRPFLGANGLTF

J: TRBJ2-1
size: -
length: 17
V: TRBV11-1
D: TRBD2
DNA: TGTGCCAGCAGCTTAGGGTCTATCAGCGGGAGGGCGAATGAGCAGTTCTTC
CDR3: CASSLGSISGRANEQFF

J: TRBJ2-3
size: -
length: 14
V: TRBV29-1
D: TRBD2
DNA: TGCAGCGTTGGGGGGTCTAGCGGGAGAGATACGCAGTATTTT
CDR3: CSVGGSSGRDTQYF

J: TRBJ2-6
size: -
length: 16
V: TRBV10-2
D: TRBD1
DNA: TGCGCCAGCCGGGAGACAGGGGACTCTGGGGCCAACGGCCTGACTTTC
CDR3: CASRETGDSGANGLTF

J: TRBJ2-3
size: -
length: 13
V: TRBV6-5
D: -
DNA: TGTGCCAGCAGCGCCCCGGGAACAGATACGCAGTATTTT
CDR3: CASSAPGTDTQYF

J: TRBJ2-2
size: once
length: 15
V: TRBV13
D: -
DNA: TGTGCCATAACGGCGGGACGACAGAACACCGGGGAGCTGTTTTTT
CDR3: CAITAGRQNTGELFF

J: TRBJ2-2
size: few
length: 13
V: TRBV9
D: -
DNA: TGTGCCAGCAGCGTAGCTGTAACCGGGGAGCTGTTTTTT
CDR3: CASSVAVTGELFF

J: TRBJ2-5
size: -
length: 16
V: TRBV5-1
D: TRBD1
DNA: TGCGCCAGCAGCCCTAGGACAGGGGGCTTAAAAGAGACCCAGTACTTC
CDR3: CASSPRTGGLKETQYF

J: TRBJ1-4
size: -
length: 15
V: TRBV4-2
D: TRBD1
DNA: TGTGCCAGCAGCCAAGACCGGACAGGGCGACAAAAACTGTTTTTT
CDR3: CASSQDRTGRQKLFF

J: TRBJ2-7
size: -
length: 14
V: TRBV21-1
D: -
DNA: TGTGCCAGCACCCCGGACAGGAGCTCCTACGAGCAGTACTTC
CDR3: CASTPDRSSYEQYF

J: TRBJ2-7
size: -
length: 15
V: TRBV28
D: -
DNA: TGTGCCAGCAGTAAGCCGGGACGGGGGACGGCCGAGCAGTACTTC
CDR3: CASSKPGRGTAEQYF

J: TRBJ2-1
size: -
length: 16
V: TRBV9
D: TRBD2
DNA: TGTGCCAGCAGCGGAGGAGCGGGAGGGGGGTGGTATGAGCAGTTCTTC
CDR3: CASSGGAGGGWYEQFF

J: TRBJ2-7
size: -
length: 19
V: TRBV7-2
D: -
DNA: TGTGCCAGCAGCCTGAGGAGTAGTAGCGCGATTGGCGGGCACTACGAGCAGTACTTC
CDR3: CASSLRSSSAIGGHYEQYF

J: TRBJ1-4
size: -
length: 14
V: TRBV5-1
D: -
DNA: TGCGCCAGCAGCTTCGGTTCGACTAATGAAAAACTGTTTTTT
CDR3: CASSFGSTNEKLFF

J: TRBJ2-3
size: once
length: 12
V: TRBV29-1
D: -
DNA: TGCAGCGTCTTAATTCCTTTAGATACGCAGTATTTT
CDR3: CSVLIPLDTQYF

J: TRBJ1-2
size: few
length: 16
V: TRBV4-2
D: -
DNA: TGTGCCAGCAGCCAAGAAGGAGTACAGGGATCGATCGGCTACACCTTC
CDR3: CASSQEGVQGSIGYTF

J: TRBJ1-2
size: few
length: 11
V: TRBV29-1
D: -
DNA: TGCAGCGGCGGGACTTATGGCGGCTACACCTTC
CDR3: CSGGTYGGYTF

J: TRBJ1-1
size: -
length: 14
V: TRBV29-1
D: -
DNA: TGCAGCGCAATCCTGGACAGCTTGGGGACTGAAGCTTTCTTT
CDR3: CSAILDSLGTEAFF

J: TRBJ2-4
size: -
length: 16
V: TRBV27
D: -
DNA: TGTGCCAGCAGTTTTCCCAGGCTACTAGCCAAAAACATTCAGTACTTC
CDR3: CASSFPRLLAKNIQYF

J: TRBJ1-1
size: -
length: 14
V: TRBV7-9
D: -
DNA: TGTGCCAGCCTAAAAGCGGGCGGCAACACTGAAGCTTTCTTT
CDR3: CASLKAGGNTEAFF

J: TRBJ2-5
size: -
length: 14
V: TRBV5-1
D: TRBD1
DNA: TGCGCCAGCAGCCCAGGGACAGGGGTGGAGACCCAGTACTTC
CDR3: CASSPGTGVETQYF

J: TRBJ2-7
size: -
length: 14
V: TRBV6-1
D: -
DNA: TGTGCCAGCAGTCTCTCTGGGCCAACCTACGAGCAGTACTTC
CDR3: CASSLSGPTYEQYF

J: TRBJ2-1
size: -
length: 15
V: TRBV19
D: TRBD1
DNA: TGTGCCAGTAGTATAGGCGGGACAGGTAAAATGGGTCAGTTCTTC
CDR3: CASSIGGTGKMGQFF

J: TRBJ2-1
size: -
length: 10
V: TRBV28
D: -
DNA: TGTGCCAGCTCTAGGGGTGAGCAGTTCTTC
CDR3: CASSRGEQFF

J: TRBJ2-1
size: -
length: 13
V: TRBV6-1
D: TRBD2
DNA: TGTGCCAGCAGTGAACTCTGGGGAGGGGAGCAGTTCTTC
CDR3: CASSELWGGEQFF

J: TRBJ2-7
size: -
length: 13
V: TRBV29-1
D: -
DNA: TGCAGCGTTGGGGCAGGGGAGATTTACGAGCAGTACTTC
CDR3: CSVGAGEIYEQYF

J: TRBJ1-6
size: once
length: 14
V: TRBV28
D: -
DNA: TGTGCCAGCACCGACCTCCGGAGGATTTCACCCCTCCACTTT
CDR3: CASTDLRRISPLHF

J: TRBJ2-2
size: -
length: 14
V: TRBV19
D: -
DNA: TGTGCCAGTAGTATGCGTGGGCCCCCCGGGGAGCTGTTTTTT
CDR3: CASSMRGPPGELFF

J: TRBJ2-2
size: -
length: 15
V: TRBV7-9
D: -
DNA: TGTGCCAGCAGCTTAGCCTCTAGGGGCACCGGGGAGCTGTTTTTT
CDR3: CASSLASRGTGELFF

J: TRBJ2-3
size: -
length: 15
V: TRBV28
D: -
DNA: TGTGCCAGCAGTTTTGGGACCAGTCGGGGGGATACGCAGTATTTT
CDR3: CASSFGTSRGDTQYF

J: TRBJ1-2
size: -
length: 17
V: TRBV4-1
D: TRBD1
DNA: TGCGCCAGCGCCTGGGACAGTAAAGGGGGCGGCTACTATGGCTACACCTTC
CDR3: CASAWDSKGGGYYGYTF

J: TRBJ2-6
size: -
length: 15
V: TRBV5-1
D: -
DNA: TGCGCCAGCAGCTTGGGTAATCCTGGGGCCAACGTCCTGACTTTC
CDR3: CASSLGNPGANVLTF

J: TRBJ1-3
size: -
length: 11
V: TRBV30
D: -
DNA: TGTGCCTTAAGCGCGTTGGGCACCATATATTTT
CDR3: CALSALGTIYF

J: TRBJ2-3
size: -
length: 14
V: TRBV15
D: -
DNA: TGTGCCACCAGCAGAGATGGAGGTTCAGATACGCAGTATTTT
CDR3: CATSRDGGSDTQYF

J: TRBJ2-5
size: -
length: 15
V: TRBV7-6
D: TRBD2
DNA: TGTGCCAGCAGCTTAGGTGGGGAGGGACAAGAGACCCAGTACTTC
CDR3: CASSLGGEGQETQYF

J: TRBJ1-2
size: -
length: 16
V: TRBV7-9
D: -
DNA: TGTGCCAGCAGCAAACTACAGGACCAAAACCTCTATGGCTACACCTTC
CDR3: CASSKLQDQNLYGYTF

J: TRBJ1-1
size: -
length: 14
V: TRBV7-2
D: -
DNA: TGTGCCAGCAGCTTAACCACAGGGCTCACTGAAGCTTTCTTT
CDR3: CASSLTTGLTEAFF

J: TRBJ2-2
size: -
length: 16
V: TRBV25-1
D: -
DNA: TGTGCCAGCAGTGCCCACTGGGGGGAGAGGACCGGGGAGCTGTTTTTT
CDR3: CASSAHWGERTGELFF

J: TRBJ2-2
size: -
length: 15
V: TRBV5-1
D: -
DNA: TGCGCCAGCAGCTTGGTTCAGGGGCGGGCCGGGGAGCTGTTTTTT
CDR3: CASSLVQGRAGELFF

J: TRBJ1-1
size: -
length: 14
V: TRBV5-4
D: -
DNA: TGTGCCAGCAGCCGCCAGGGGTTGGACACTGAAGCTTTCTTT
CDR3: CASSRQGLDTEAFF

J: TRBJ2-1
size: -
length: 14
V: TRBV10-3
D: -
DNA: TGTGCCATCAGTGGAGGGAGCTCCTACAATGAGCAGTTCTTC
CDR3: CAISGGSSYNEQFF